One sample yielded the 27 T cell receptor beta chains listed below, sequenced in a study of molecular identifiers for immune sequencing clone quantification. In TCRdb, the PCR reads were re-called with MiXCR into one record per CDR3 protein. The repertoire holds 600,000 to 650,000 distinct CDR3 sequences, with just under 20% as singletons. The sample consisted of naive CD8+ T cells from blood, with Jurkat cell RNA spiked in. Described subset: FACS-sorted CD8+CD4-CCR7+CD45RA+ naive T cells. These receptors were collected from a human donor in good health. Some libraries in this study had Jurkat cell RNA spiked in.

The sample holds a few counts of this clonotype. The V call is TRBV4-3, the J call TRBJ1-3; no definite D call. V lost 3 bases and J lost 1, with 10 bases in between. CDR3 length equals 15 residues. CDR1 is LGHNA and CDR2 is YSLEER in the germline V gene. CDR3 protein: CASSHGRSSGNTIYF. The CDR3 region has the DNA TGCGCCAGCAGCCACGGACGGAGTTCTGGAAACACCATATATTTT.

The chain joins TRBV28 to TRBJ2-5; 12 nucleotides match TRBD2. The V gene's germline CDR1 is MDHEN and CDR2 SYDVKM. The CDR3 loop spans 16 amino acids. J was trimmed by 6 bases and V by 6 bases; bases with no gene match: 11. The CDR3 nucleotides are TGTGCCAGCAGCCCAGTGGGCCTAGCGGGAGGGAAGACCCAGTACTTC. Encoded protein: CASSPVGLAGGKTQYF.

This clonotype came up many times. This chain joins TRBV11-2 and TRBJ1-2; TRBD1 is a possible D gene (5 bases). The CDR3 is 14 amino acids. Germline V gives CDR1 SGHAT, CDR2 FQNNGV. Trimming pared 8 bases from V and 3 bases from J, leaving 16 bases between. This CDR3 is CASSRAGMDYGYTF. The CDR3 nucleotides are TGTGCCAGCTCTCGGGCAGGGATGGACTATGGCTACACCTTC.

This clonotype has at least ten counts. V is TRBV5-1 and J is TRBJ2-7; D remains ambiguous. Germline CDR1 SGHRS, CDR2 YFSETQ. Trimming pared 6 bases from V and 1 base from J, leaving 20 bases between. The CDR3 runs to 16 residues. The CDR3 DNA reads TGCGCCAGCAATGAACACCGGGCAGGCTTATCCTACGAGCAGTACTTC. Translated: CASNEHRAGLSYEQYF.

This clonotype was seen ten or more times. The chain links TRBV7-9 to TRBJ2-2; D gene uncertain. Trimming took off 3 bases at V and 2 bases at J, with 13 bases between the two ends. CDR1 is SEHNR and CDR2 is FQNEAQ in the germline V gene (reference sequence). This CDR3 region has 16 residues. In DNA form, the CDR3 reads TGTGCCAGCAGCTTTACCCGTAAAGGCAACACCGGGGAGCTGTTTTTT. It codes for CASSFTRKGNTGELFF.

This clonotype was counted ten times or more. The CDR3 DNA reads as TGCGCCAGCAGCCAAAAAGGAAACTTCCGGGACAGGGAGGGAAAACTGTTTTTT. Amino acids: CASSQKGNFRDREGKLFF. The rearrangement uses TRBV4-1 and TRBJ1-4; 9 positions agree with TRBD1. The germline V gene has CDR1 MGHRA and CDR2 YSYEKL. This CDR3 is 18 amino acids long. The ends lost 2 bases at V and 10 bases at J; junction bases unmatched: 17.

This chain joins TRBV7-6 and TRBJ2-1; 7 nucleotides agree with TRBD2. This CDR3 has 15 amino acids. V was pared by 6 bases and J by 5 bases, with 10 bases of the junction left unmatched. Germline V gives CDR1 SGHVS, CDR2 FNYEAQ. The DNA for the CDR3 is TGTGCCAGCAGAGCCGGGACTAAGCTCGACAATGAGCAGTTCTTC. Encoded protein: CASRAGTKLDNEQFF.

The chain couples TRBV3-1 to TRBJ2-5; 8 bases line up with TRBD2. The germline V gene encodes CDR1 LGHDT and CDR2 YNNKEL (reference sequence). Germline trimming cut 3 bases from V and 9 bases from J; bases unmatched to any gene: 6. The length of the CDR3 is 13 residues. The CDR3 DNA reads TGTGCCAGCAGCCAGTCAGCGGGGGATCCCCAGTACTTC. Its translation: CASSQSAGDPQYF.

The J gene is TRBJ2-7, the V gene TRBV7-2, with TRBD2 identical over 16 bases. The CDR3 runs 19 residues. Trimming at V came to 4 bases and at J to 2 bases, leaving 11 bases not matched to a gene. Germline CDR1 is SGHTA and CDR2 is FQGNSA. In nucleotides, the CDR3 is TGTGCCAGCAGCTCGGGGACTAGCGGGAGGGCCGAGGATCCCTACGAGCAGTACTTC. This sequence encodes CASSSGTSGRAEDPYEQYF.

At least ten counts were recorded for this clonotype. The chain couples TRBV6-2 or TRBV6-3 to TRBJ1-1; weak D call: TRBD1 (5 bases). Germline CDR1 is MNHEY and CDR2 is SVGEGT. The V end lost 6 bases, the J end lost 1 base, and 12 bases lay between the germline ends. This CDR3 spans 14 amino acids. The CDR3, as DNA: TGTGCCAGCAGGGCCGGGACCGCGAACACTGAAGCTTTCTTT. Protein product: CASRAGTANTEAFF.

This clonotype was detected many times. This sequence joins TRBV14 and TRBJ2-7; 8 bases are a match to TRBD2. There are 15 residues in the CDR3. CDR1 and CDR2 from the germline V gene are SGHDN and FVKESK. The junction had 4 bases not matched to a gene; V was cut back by 0 bases and J by 3 bases. This CDR3 reads CASSQDAGGYYEQYF. CDR3 nucleotide sequence: TGTGCCAGCAGCCAAGACGCGGGGGGTTACTACGAGCAGTACTTC.

This clonotype is a singleton in its sample. Being one base from a much bigger clone, this may be a read error. This chain links TRBV5-6 with TRBJ2-3, with D unresolved. Germline V gives CDR1 SGHDT, CDR2 YYEEEE. This CDR3 contains 15 residues. The V and J ends lost 2 bases and 0 bases respectively, with 10 bases between them. CDR3 region: CASSLILRSTDTQYF. In DNA form, the CDR3 reads TGTGCCAGCAGCTTAATATTACGTAGCACAGATACGCAGTATTTT.

The chain is built from TRBV19 and TRBJ2-3; weak D call: TRBD2 (5 bases). Trimming stripped 6 bases from V and 2 bases from J, with 18 bases between. CDR3 length equals 16 residues. Germline CDR1 and CDR2: LNHDA and SQIVND (reference sequence). CDR3 sequence (DNA): TGTGCCAGTAGCGATGCCGCCCCCGGGAACACAGATACGCAGTATTTT. Translated: CASSDAAPGNTDTQYF.

Remarks on this clonotype: A much larger clone sits a single nucleotide away, making a read error possible. The V and J genes are TRBV9 and TRBJ2-7, with unresolved D. In germline, CDR1 is SGDLS, CDR2 YYNGEE. CDR3 length equals 13 residues. The ends were cut back, 3 bases at V and 7 bases at J, with 14 bases in the middle. The CDR3 nucleotides are TGTGCCAGCAGCGGGACGGATTACAATGAGCAGTACTTC. Its translation: CASSGTDYNEQYF.

This clonotype was counted at least ten times. The rearrangement links TRBV7-9 to TRBJ1-1, with D uncertain. V lost 5 bases to trimming and J lost 1 base, with 8 bases between them. Germline V CDR1 and CDR2: SEHNR, FQNEAQ (reference sequence). The CDR3 totals 13 residues. The CDR3 DNA reads as TGTGCCAGCAGCACGGACCGGAACACTGAAGCTTTCTTT. It specifies CASSTDRNTEAFF.

This clonotype was seen many times. The rearrangement links TRBV13 to TRBJ2-1; D not resolved. Trimming stripped 5 bases from V and 8 bases from J, with 10 bases between. This CDR3 is 12 amino acids long. Germline V gene lookup returns CDR1 PRHDT and CDR2 FYEKMQ (reference sequence). CDR3 in amino acids: CASSPAPYEQFF. CDR3 DNA: TGTGCCAGCAGCCCAGCCCCTTATGAGCAGTTCTTC.

A note on this clonotype: A much bigger clone sits one base away, suggesting this may be a read error. The J gene is TRBJ2-5, the V gene TRBV5-6; unclear D gene. The germline gives CDR1 SGHDT, CDR2 YYEEEE. The CDR3 is 13 amino acids. CDR3 sequence reads: CAGSPENKETQYF. The CDR3 bases are TGTGCCGGCAGCCCCGAAAACAAAGAGACCCAGTACTTC.

This clonotype has more than one count but fewer than ten. The genes are TRBV30 and TRBJ2-2; 7 nucleotides line up with TRBD1. The germline V gene has CDR1 GTSNPN and CDR2 SVGIG (reference sequence). V was pared by 4 bases and J by 1 base, with 3 bases of the junction left unmatched. This CDR3 spans 14 amino acids. In DNA form, the CDR3 reads TGTGCCTGGACGAGGACAGGGAACACCGGGGAGCTGTTTTTT. This translates into CAWTRTGNTGELFF.

At least ten counts were recorded for this clonotype. V usage is TRBV4-3 and J usage is TRBJ1-1; D is perhaps TRBD1 (5 bases). CDR1 and CDR2 (germline): LGHNA, YSLEER. Trimming shortened V by 0 bases and J by 0 bases, and 14 bases separated the two germline ends. The CDR3 consists of 17 residues. The CDR3 is CASSQEHAGRVNTEAFF. DNA for the CDR3: TGCGCCAGCAGCCAAGAACATGCGGGGCGGGTGAACACTGAAGCTTTCTTT.

This clonotype was seen ten or more times. The chain joins TRBV29-1 to TRBJ2-5, with 12 bases that match TRBD2. V lost 4 bases to trimming and J lost 5 bases; unmatched junction nucleotides: 2. Germline CDR1 reads SQVTM; CDR2 reads ANQGSEA. This CDR3 comprises 13 residues. DNA for the CDR3: TGCAGCGTTGTGCTAGCGGGAGGGGAGACCCAGTACTTC. Translating gives CSVVLAGGETQYF.

In this sample, this clonotype turned up many times. V is TRBV28 and J is TRBJ2-5, with 10 bases that match TRBD1. Germline CDR1 MDHEN, CDR2 SYDVKM. Unmatched junction bases numbered 8, after V lost 3 bases and J lost 4 bases. The CDR3 spans 16 residues. CDR3 sequence: CASSFRSGQGRETQYF. In DNA form, the CDR3 reads TGTGCCAGCAGTTTCCGATCGGGACAGGGGAGAGAGACCCAGTACTTC.

This clonotype has at least ten counts. The V gene is TRBV18, the J gene TRBJ2-7; D is perhaps TRBD1 or TRBD2 (6 bases each). V was trimmed by 8 bases and J by 2 bases, leaving 13 bases between them. The CDR3 length is 13 residues. The germline CDR1 and CDR2 sequences are KGHSH and LQKENI. In DNA, the CDR3 is TGTGCCAGCCGCGGAGGGGGAACCTACGAGCAGTACTTC. Protein sequence: CASRGGGTYEQYF.

Points on this clonotype: Given a much more abundant clone one base away, this may be a read error. The chain joins TRBV30 to TRBJ2-4, with D possibly matching TRBD2 (6 bases). V lost 3 bases to trimming and J lost 12 bases, with 24 bases between them. The germline CDR1 and CDR2 sequences are GTSNPN and SVGIG (reference sequence). The CDR3 contains 15 residues. CDR3 protein: CAWSELGGAADTQYF. CDR3 nucleotides: TGTGCCTGGAGCGAGCTCGGCGGGGCGGCAGACACTCAGTACTTC.

A word on this clonotype: A much larger clone is a single base away; this may be a read error. No DNA is shown, since the ends of the CDR3 on it are uncertain; the CDR3 is the one TCRdb lists. The chain is built from TRBV20-1 and TRBJ2-7; the D call TRBD1 from the table was never checked on the DNA. CDR1 is DFQATT and CDR2 is SNEGSKA in the germline V gene (reference sequence). The CDR3 spans 15 residues, counting both ends. CDR3: CSARSWGQGAGERYF.

This clonotype was recorded at least ten times. The chain employs TRBV4-2 and TRBJ2-7; D tentatively fits TRBD1 or TRBD2 (5 bases each). The CDR3 covers 18 residues. The V gene lost 0 bases and the J gene lost 4 bases, with 22 bases spanning the gap. Germline loops: CDR1 LGHNA, CDR2 YNFKEQ. This CDR3 is CASSQEDGQGESPYEQYF. CDR3 coding DNA: TGTGCCAGCAGCCAAGAGGATGGGCAGGGAGAAAGCCCGTACGAGCAGTACTTC.

This clonotype was seen many times. The chain carries TRBV29-1 and TRBJ1-2; D perhaps matches TRBD1 (6 bases). In germline, CDR1 is SQVTM, CDR2 ANQGSEA. The V end lost 1 base, the J end lost 4 bases, and 13 bases lay between the germline ends. The length of the CDR3 is 14 residues. The CDR3, as DNA: TGCAGCGTTGAAGGGGGGGCCCGCGGCTATGGCTACACCTTC. Translated: CSVEGGARGYGYTF.

This clonotype has a count of ten or more. This chain uses TRBV19 with TRBJ2-2; D is ambiguous. The CDR3 has 12 amino acids. CDR1 and CDR2 from the germline V gene are LNHDA and SQIVND (reference sequence). V shed 2 bases and J shed 5 bases, with 3 bases lying between them. The CDR3 DNA reads as TGTGCCAGTAGTATAATGACCGGGGAGCTGTTTTTT. It encodes CASSIMTGELFF.